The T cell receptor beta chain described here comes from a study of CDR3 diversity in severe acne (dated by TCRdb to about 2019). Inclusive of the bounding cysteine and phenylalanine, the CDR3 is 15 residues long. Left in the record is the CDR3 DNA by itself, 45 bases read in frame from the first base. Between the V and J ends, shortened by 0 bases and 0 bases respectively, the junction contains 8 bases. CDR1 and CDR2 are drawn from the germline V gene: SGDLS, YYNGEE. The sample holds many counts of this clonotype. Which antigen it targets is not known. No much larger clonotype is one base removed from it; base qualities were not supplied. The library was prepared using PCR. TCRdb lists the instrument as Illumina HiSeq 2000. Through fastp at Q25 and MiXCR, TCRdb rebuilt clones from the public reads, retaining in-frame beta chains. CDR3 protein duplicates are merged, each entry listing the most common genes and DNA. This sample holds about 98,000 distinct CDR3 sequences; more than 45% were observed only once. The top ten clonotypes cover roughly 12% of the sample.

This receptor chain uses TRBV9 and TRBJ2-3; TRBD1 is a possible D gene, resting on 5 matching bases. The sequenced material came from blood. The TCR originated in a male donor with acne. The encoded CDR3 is CASSVDGHSTDTQYF. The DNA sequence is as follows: TGTGCCAGCAGCGTAGATGGACACAGCACAGATACGCAGTATTTT. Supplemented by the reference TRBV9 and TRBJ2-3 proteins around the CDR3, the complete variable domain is DSGVTQTPKHLITATGQRVTLRCSPRSGDLSVYWYQQSLDQGLQFLIQYYNGEERAKGNILERFSAQQFPDLHSELNLSSLELGDSALYFCASSVDGHSTDTQYFGPGTRLTVL.